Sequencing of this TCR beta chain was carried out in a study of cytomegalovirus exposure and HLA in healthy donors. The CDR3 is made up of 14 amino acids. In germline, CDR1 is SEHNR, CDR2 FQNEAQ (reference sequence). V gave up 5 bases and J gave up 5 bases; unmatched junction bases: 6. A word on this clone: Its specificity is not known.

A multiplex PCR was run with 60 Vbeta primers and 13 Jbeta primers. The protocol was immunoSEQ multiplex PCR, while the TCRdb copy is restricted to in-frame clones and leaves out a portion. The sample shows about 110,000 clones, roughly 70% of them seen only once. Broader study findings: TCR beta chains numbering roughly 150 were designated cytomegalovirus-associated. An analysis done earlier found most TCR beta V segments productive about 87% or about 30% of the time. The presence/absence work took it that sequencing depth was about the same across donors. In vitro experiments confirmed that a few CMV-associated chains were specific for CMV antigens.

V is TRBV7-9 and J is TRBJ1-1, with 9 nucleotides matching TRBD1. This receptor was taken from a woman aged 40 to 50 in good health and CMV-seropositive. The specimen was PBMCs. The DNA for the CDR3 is TGTGCCAGCAGCAGACAGGGGGATGGGACTGAAGCTTTCTTT. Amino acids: CASSRQGDGTEAFF. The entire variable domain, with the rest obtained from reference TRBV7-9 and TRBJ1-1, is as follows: DTGVSQNPRHKITKRGQNVTFRCDPISEHNRLYWYRQTLGQGPEFLTYFQNEAQLEKSRLLSDRFSAERPKGSFSTLEIQRTEQGDSAMYLCASSRQGDGTEAFFGQGTRLTVV.